This T cell receptor (beta chain) was captured in a study of blood T cells in healthy people across ages. This clonotype was counted many times. The antigen is not known. In terms of origin and age, donors were healthy Caucasian individuals from Russia aged about 6 to 90. Next came a second PCR, run for about 7 to 12 cycles, which used a sample-barcoded 5' primer along with a J-beta primer mix. TCRdb reprocessed the 5' RACE reads via MiXCR and lists one record per CDR3 protein. The repertoire holds some 1.5 million distinct CDR3 sequences, with approximately 30% as singletons. V lost 6 bases to trimming and J lost 1 base; unmatched junction nucleotides: 9. The V gene's germline CDR1 is SNHLY and CDR2 FYNNEI. This CDR3 contains 16 residues. Study-wide results and caveats: Calculation of diversity from one million T cells yielded estimates considered to be underestimates.

The sequence was collected from a woman aged 30 to 39 in good health. The sample was blood. The chain recombines TRBV2 with TRBJ2-3; 8 nucleotides line up with TRBD2. CDR3 loop: CASRAGGGPRTDTQYF. CDR3 nucleotide sequence: TGTGCCAGCAGGGCGGGGGGAGGGCCCCGCACAGATACGCAGTATTTT. The complete variable domain, with remaining parts taken from reference TRBV2 and TRBJ2-3, reads EPEVTQTPSHQVTQMGQEVILRCVPISNHLYFYWYRQILGQKVEFLVSFYNNEISEKSEIFDDQFSVERPDGSNFTLKIRSTKLEDSAMYFCASRAGGGPRTDTQYFGPGTRLTVL.